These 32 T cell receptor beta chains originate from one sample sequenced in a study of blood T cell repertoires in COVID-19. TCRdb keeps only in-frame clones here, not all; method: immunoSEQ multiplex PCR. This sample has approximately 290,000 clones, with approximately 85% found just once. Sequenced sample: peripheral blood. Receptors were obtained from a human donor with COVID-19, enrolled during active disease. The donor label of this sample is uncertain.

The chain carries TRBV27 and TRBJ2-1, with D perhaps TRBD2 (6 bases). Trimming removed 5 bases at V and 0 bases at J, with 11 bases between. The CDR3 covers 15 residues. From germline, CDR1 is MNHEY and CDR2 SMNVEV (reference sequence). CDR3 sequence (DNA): TGTGCCAGCAGTCCCGGGACTCCCTCCTACAATGAGCAGTTCTTC. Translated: CASSPGTPSYNEQFF.

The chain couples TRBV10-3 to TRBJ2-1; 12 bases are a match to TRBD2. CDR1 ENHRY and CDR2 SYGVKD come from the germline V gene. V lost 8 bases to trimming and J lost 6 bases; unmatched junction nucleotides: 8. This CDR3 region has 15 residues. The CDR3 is CAIARLAGEGNEQFF. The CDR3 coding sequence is TGTGCCATCGCTAGACTAGCGGGAGAAGGCAATGAGCAGTTCTTC.

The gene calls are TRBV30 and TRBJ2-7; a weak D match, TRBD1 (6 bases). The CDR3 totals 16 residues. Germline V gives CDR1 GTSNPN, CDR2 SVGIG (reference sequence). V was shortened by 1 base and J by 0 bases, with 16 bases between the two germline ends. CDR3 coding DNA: TGTGCCTGGAGTGCCGGAACAGGGCGACACTCCTACGAGCAGTACTTC. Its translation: CAWSAGTGRHSYEQYF. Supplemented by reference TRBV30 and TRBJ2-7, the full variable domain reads SQTIHQWPATLVQPVGSPLSLECTVEGTSNPNLYWYRQAAGRGLQLLFYSVGIGQISSEVPQNLSASRPQDRQFILSSKKLLLSDSGFYLCAWSAGTGRHSYEQYFGPGTRLTVT.

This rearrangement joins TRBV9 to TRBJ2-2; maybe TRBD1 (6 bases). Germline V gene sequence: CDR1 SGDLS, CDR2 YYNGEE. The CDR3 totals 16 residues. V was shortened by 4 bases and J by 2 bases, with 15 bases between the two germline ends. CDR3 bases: TGTGCCAGCAGCTTCCGTGGGGGCGGAAACACCGGGGAGCTGTTTTTT. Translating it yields CASSFRGGGNTGELFF.

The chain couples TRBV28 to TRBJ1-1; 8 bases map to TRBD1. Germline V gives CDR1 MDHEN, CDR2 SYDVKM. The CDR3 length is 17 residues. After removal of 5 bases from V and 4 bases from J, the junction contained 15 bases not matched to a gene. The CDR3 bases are TGTGCCAGCAGTACGTGGGTGGGGCAGGGGGCGGCCACTGAAGCTTTCTTT. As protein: CASSTWVGQGAATEAFF.

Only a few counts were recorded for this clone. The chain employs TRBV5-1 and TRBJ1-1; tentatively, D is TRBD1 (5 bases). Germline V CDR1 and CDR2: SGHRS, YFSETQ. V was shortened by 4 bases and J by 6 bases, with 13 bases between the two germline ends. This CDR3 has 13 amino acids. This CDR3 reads CASSPEGYAEAFF. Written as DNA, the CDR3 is TGCGCCAGCAGCCCGGAGGGGTACGCTGAAGCTTTCTTT. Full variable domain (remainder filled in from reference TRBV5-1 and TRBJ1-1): KAGVTQTPRYLIKTRGQQVTLSCSPISGHRSVSWYQQTPGQGLQFLFEYFSETQRNKGNFPGRFSGRQFSNSRSEMNVSTLELGDSALYLCASSPEGYAEAFFGQGTRLTVV.

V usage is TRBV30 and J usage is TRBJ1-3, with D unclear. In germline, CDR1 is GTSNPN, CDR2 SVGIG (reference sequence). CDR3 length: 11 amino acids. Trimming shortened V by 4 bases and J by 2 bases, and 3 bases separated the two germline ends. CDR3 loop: CAWTAGNTIYF. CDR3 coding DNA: TGTGCCTGGACAGCTGGAAACACCATATATTTT.

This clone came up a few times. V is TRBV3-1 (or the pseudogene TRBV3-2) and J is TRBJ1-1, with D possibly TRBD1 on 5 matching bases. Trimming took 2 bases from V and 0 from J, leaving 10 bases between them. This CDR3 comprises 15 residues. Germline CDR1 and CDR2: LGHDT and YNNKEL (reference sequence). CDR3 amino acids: CASSQHGGVNTEAFF. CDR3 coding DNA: TGTGCCAGCAGCCAACACGGGGGAGTGAACACTGAAGCTTTCTTT.

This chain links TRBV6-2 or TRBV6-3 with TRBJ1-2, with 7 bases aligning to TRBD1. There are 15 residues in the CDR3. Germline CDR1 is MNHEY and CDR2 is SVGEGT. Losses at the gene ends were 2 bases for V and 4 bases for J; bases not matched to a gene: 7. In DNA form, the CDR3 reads TGTGCCAGCAGTTACGGGGTCGGGACAGTCTATGGCTACACCTTC. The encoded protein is CASSYGVGTVYGYTF.

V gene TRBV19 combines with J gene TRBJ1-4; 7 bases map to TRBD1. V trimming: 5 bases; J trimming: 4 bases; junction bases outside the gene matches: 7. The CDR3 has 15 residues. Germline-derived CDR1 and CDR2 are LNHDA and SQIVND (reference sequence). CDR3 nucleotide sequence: TGTGCCAGTAGTGGAGACAGGGACCGTAATGAAAAACTGTTTTTT. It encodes CASSGDRDRNEKLFF. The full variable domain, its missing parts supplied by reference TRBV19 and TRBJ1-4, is DGGITQSPKYLFRKEGQNVTLSCEQNLNHDAMYWYRQDPGQGLRLIYYSQIVNDFQKGDIAEGYSVSREKKESFPLTVTSAQKNPTAFYLCASSGDRDRNEKLFFGSGTQLSVL.

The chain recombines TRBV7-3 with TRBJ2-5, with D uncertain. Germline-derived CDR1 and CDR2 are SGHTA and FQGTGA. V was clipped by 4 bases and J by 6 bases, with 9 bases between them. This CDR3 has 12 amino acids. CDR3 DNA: TGTGCCAGCAGCTCCCCTGGGCAGACCCAGTACTTC. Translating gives CASSSPGQTQYF. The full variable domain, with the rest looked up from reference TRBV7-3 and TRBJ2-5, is GAGVSQTPSNKVTEKGKYVELRCDPISGHTALYWYRQSLGQGPEFLIYFQGTGAADDSGLPNDRFFAVRPEGSVSTLKIQRTERGDSAVYLCASSSPGQTQYFGPGTRLLVL.

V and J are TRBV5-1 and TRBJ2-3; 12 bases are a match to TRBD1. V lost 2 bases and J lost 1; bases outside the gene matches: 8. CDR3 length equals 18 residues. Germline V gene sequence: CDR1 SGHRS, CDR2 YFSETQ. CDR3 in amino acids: CASSFQGTGGTGTDTQYF. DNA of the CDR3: TGCGCCAGCAGCTTCCAAGGGACAGGGGGCACGGGCACAGATACGCAGTATTTT.

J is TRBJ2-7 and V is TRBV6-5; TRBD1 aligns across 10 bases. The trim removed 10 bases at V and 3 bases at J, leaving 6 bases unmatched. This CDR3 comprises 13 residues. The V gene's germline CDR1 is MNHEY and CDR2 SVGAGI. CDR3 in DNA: TGTGCCACATCCGGGACAGGGGTCTACGAGCAGTACTTC. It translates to CATSGTGVYEQYF.

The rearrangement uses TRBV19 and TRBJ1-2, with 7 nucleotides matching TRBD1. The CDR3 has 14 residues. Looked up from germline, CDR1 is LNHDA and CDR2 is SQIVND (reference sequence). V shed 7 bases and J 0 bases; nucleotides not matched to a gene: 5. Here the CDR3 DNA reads TGTGCCAGTACTCCAGGGGGAACTAACTATGGCTACACCTTC. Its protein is CASTPGGTNYGYTF.

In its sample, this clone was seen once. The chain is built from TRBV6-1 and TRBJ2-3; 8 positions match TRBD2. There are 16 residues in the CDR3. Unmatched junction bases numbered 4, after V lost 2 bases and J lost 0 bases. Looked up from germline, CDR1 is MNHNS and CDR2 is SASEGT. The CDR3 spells CASSELSGVSTDTQYF. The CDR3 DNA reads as TGTGCCAGCAGTGAACTTAGCGGGGTTAGCACAGATACGCAGTATTTT.

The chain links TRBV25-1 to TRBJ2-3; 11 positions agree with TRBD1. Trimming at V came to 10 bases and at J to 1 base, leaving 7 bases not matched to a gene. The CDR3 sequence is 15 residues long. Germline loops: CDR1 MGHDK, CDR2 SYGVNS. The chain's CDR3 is CANRTGGRGTDTQYF. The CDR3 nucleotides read TGTGCCAATCGGACAGGGGGCCGGGGCACAGATACGCAGTATTTT.

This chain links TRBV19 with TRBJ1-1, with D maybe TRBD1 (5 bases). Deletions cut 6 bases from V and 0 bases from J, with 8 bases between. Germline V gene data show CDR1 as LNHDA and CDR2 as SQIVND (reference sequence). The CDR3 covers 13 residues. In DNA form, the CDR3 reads TGTGCCAGTAGCCAGACAGTGAACACTGAAGCTTTCTTT. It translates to CASSQTVNTEAFF. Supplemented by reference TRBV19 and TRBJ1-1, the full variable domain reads DGGITQSPKYLFRKEGQNVTLSCEQNLNHDAMYWYRQDPGQGLRLIYYSQIVNDFQKGDIAEGYSVSREKKESFPLTVTSAQKNPTAFYLCASSQTVNTEAFFGQGTRLTVV.

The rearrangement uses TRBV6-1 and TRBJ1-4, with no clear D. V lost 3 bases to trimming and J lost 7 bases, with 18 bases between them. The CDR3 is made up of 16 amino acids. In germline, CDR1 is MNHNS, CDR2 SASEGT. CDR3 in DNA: TGTGCCAGCAGTGATTTTTCTGGTGCGGCGGGTGAAAAACTGTTTTTT. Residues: CASSDFSGAAGEKLFF.

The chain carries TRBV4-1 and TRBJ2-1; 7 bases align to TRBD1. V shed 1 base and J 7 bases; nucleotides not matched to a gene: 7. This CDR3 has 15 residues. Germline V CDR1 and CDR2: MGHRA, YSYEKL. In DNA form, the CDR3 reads TGCGCCAGCAGCCAAGGTAGGGGGCTATGGAATGAGCAGTTCTTC. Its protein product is CASSQGRGLWNEQFF.

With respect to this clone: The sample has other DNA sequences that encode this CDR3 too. The CDR3: CASSRDSQETQYF. CDR3 bases: TGTGCCAGTAGCCGGGACAGCCAAGAGACCCAGTACTTC. This chain links TRBV19 with TRBJ2-5, with 7 bases matching TRBD1. V was pared by 6 bases and J by 1 base, with 2 bases of the junction left unmatched. The CDR3 contains 13 residues. Germline assignment: CDR1 LNHDA and CDR2 SQIVND (reference sequence).

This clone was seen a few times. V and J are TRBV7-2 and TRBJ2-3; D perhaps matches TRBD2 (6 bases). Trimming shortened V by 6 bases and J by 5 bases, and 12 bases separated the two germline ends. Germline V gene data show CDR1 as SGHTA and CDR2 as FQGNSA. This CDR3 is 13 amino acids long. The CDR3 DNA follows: TGTGCCAGCAGATCCCAAGCGGGAGATACGCAGTATTTT. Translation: CASRSQAGDTQYF. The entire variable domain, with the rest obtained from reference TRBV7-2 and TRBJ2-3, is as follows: GAGVSQSPSNKVTEKGKDVELRCDPISGHTALYWYRQSLGQGLEFLIYFQGNSAPDKSGLPSDRFSAERTGGSVSTLTIQRTQQEDSAVYLCASRSQAGDTQYFGPGTRLTVL.

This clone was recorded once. The CDR3, as DNA: TGTGCCAGTACCCCGAGAGGGGTCGGACTACCGAACACCGGGGAGCTGTTTTTT. Translation gives CASTPRGVGLPNTGELFF. This rearrangement joins TRBV19 to TRBJ2-2, with D possibly matching TRBD2 (6 bases). The CDR3 covers 18 residues. CDR1 and CDR2 from the germline V gene are LNHDA and SQIVND (reference sequence). Trimming cost V 7 bases and J 0 bases, with 21 bases left between them.

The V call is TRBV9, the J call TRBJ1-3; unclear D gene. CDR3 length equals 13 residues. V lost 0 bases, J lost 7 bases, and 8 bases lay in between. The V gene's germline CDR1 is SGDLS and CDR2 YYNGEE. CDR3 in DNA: TGTGCCAGCAGCGTAGTACCCTATAACACCATATATTTT. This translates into CASSVVPYNTIYF.

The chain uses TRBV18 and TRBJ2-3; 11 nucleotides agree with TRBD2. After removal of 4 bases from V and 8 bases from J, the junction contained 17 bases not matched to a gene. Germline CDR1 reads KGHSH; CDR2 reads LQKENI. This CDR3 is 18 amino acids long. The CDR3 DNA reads TGTGCCAGCTCACTCGATCCGACTAGCGGGAAGGTTTTGGGTACGCAGTATTTT. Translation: CASSLDPTSGKVLGTQYF.

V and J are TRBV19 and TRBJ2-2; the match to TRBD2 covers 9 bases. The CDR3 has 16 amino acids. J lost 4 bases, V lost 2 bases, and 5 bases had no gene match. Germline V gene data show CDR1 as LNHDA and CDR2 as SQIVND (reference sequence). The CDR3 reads CASSIWREGLTGELFF. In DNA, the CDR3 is TGTGCCAGTAGTATATGGCGGGAGGGCCTCACCGGGGAGCTGTTTTTT.

The CDR3 nucleotides read TGTGCCAGCAGCTTAGCGGGGAACTATGGCTACACCTTC. It codes for CASSLAGNYGYTF. The V and J genes are TRBV5-4 and TRBJ1-2, with D hard to call. The CDR3 is 13 residues long. CDR1 and CDR2 (germline): SGHNT, YYREEE (reference sequence). The ends were cut back, 2 bases at V and 2 bases at J, with 7 bases in the middle. Full variable domain (remainder filled in from reference TRBV5-4 and TRBJ1-2): ETGVTQSPTHLIKTRGQQVTLRCSSQSGHNTVSWYQQALGQGPQFIFQYYREEENGRGNFPPRFSGLQFPNYSSELNVNALELDDSALYLCASSLAGNYGYTFGSGTRLTVV.

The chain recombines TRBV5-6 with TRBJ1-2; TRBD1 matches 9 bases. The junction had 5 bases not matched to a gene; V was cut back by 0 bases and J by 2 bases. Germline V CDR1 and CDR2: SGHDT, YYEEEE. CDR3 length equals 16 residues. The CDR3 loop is CASSLARDRANYGYTF. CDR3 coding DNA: TGTGCCAGCAGCTTGGCCCGGGACAGGGCAAACTATGGCTACACCTTC.

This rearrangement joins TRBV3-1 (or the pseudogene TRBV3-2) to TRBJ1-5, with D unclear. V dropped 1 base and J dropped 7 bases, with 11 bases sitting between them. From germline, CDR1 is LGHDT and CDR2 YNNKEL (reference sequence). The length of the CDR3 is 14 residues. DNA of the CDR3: TGTGCCAGCAGCCAAGGACTTCTCGAGCAGCCCCAGCATTTT. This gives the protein CASSQGLLEQPQHF.

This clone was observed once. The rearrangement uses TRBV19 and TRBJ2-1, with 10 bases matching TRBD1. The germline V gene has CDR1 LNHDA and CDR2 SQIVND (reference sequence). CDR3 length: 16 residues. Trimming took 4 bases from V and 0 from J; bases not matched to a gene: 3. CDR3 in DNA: TGTGCCAGTAGTAAACGACAGGGGGCCTCCTACAATGAGCAGTTCTTC. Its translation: CASSKRQGASYNEQFF.

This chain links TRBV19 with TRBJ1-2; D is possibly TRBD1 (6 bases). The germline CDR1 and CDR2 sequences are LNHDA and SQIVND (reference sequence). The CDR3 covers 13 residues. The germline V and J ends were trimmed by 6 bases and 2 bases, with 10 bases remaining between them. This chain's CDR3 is CASRGGQNYGYTF. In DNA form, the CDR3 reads TGTGCCAGTAGGGGCGGACAGAACTATGGCTACACCTTC.

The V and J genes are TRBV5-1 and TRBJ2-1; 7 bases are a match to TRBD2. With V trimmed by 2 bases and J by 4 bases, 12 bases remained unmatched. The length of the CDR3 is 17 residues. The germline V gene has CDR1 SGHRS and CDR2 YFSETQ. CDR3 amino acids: CASSFNPGGSSYNEQFF. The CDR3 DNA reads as TGCGCCAGCAGCTTTAACCCCGGCGGGAGTTCTTACAATGAGCAGTTCTTC.

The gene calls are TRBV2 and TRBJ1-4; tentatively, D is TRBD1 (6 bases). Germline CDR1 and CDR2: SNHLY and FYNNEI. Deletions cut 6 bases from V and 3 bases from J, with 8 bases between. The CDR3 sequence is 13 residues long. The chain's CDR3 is CASSRGPNEKLFF. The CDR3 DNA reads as TGTGCCAGCAGCAGGGGCCCTAATGAAAAACTGTTTTTT.